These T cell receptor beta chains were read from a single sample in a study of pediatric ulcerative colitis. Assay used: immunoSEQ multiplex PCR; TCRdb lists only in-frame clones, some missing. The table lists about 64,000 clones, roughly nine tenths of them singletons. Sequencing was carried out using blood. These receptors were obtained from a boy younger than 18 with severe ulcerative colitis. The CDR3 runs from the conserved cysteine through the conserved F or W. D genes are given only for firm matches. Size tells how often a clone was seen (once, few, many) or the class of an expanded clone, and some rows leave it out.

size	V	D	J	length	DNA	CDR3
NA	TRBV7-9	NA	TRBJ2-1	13	TGTGCCAGCAGCCCGGTATCCTACAATGAGCAGTTCTTC	CASSPVSYNEQFF
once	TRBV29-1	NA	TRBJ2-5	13	TGCAGCGTTGCTTTCCCGGACCGGGAGACCCAGTACTTC	CSVAFPDRETQYF
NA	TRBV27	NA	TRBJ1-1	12	TGTGCCAGCAGTAACAGTTGGTCTGAAGCTTTCTTT	CASSNSWSEAFF
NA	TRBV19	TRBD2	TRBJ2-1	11	TGTGCCAGTACAACTAGCGGAGAGCAGTTCTTC	CASTTSGEQFF
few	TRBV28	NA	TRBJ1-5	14	TGTGCCAGCAGTTTGGAAGGGTGGGATCAGCCCCAGCATTTT	CASSLEGWDQPQHF
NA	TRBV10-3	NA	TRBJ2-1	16	TGTGCCATCAGTGATTTAGGGGCGGGATCGGCGGATGAGCAGTTCTTC	CAISDLGAGSADEQFF
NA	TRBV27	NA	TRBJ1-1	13	TGTGCCAGCAGTTTACTAGAAAACACTGAAGCTTTCTTT	CASSLLENTEAFF
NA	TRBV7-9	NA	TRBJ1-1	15	TGTGCCAGCAGCCATAGAGGTAACCCTAACACTGAAGCTTTCTTT	CASSHRGNPNTEAFF
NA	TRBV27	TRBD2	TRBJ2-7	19	TGTGCCAAAAAATTCCAACGGACTAGCGGGAGCCATGGCACCTACGAGCAGTACTTC	CAKKFQRTSGSHGTYEQYF
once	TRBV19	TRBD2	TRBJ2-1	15	TGTGCCAGTAGTCCGTTGGGACTAGCGGGAGACGAGCAGTTCTTC	CASSPLGLAGDEQFF
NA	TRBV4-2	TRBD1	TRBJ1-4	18	TGTGCCAGCAGCCAAGACCGAACGACAGGGGGCACTAATGAAAAACTGTTTTTT	CASSQDRTTGGTNEKLFF
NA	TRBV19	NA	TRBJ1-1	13	TGTGCCAGTAGTATCGGCGGGAACACTGAAGCTTTCTTT	CASSIGGNTEAFF
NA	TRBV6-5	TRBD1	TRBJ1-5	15	TGTGCCAGCAGTTTCGACAGGGGTAGTAATCAGCCCCAGCATTTT	CASSFDRGSNQPQHF
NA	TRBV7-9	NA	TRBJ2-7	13	TGTGCCAGCCAGGGGCAGGCCTCCTACGAGCAGTACTTC	CASQGQASYEQYF
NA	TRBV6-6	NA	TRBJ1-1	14	TGTGCCAGCAGCCCTGCTGGGCCGAACACTGAAGCTTTCTTT	CASSPAGPNTEAFF
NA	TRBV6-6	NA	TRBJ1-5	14	TGTGCCAGCAGCGAGCGGGGTAGCAATCAGCCCCAGCATTTT	CASSERGSNQPQHF
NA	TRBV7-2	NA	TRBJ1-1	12	TGTGCCAGCAGCTCAAGGTCCGGGGGAGCTTTCTTT	CASSSRSGGAFF
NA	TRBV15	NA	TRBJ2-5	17	TGTGCCACCAGCAGAGATCTCGTGCTCGGGCCGAAAGAGACCCAGTACTTC	CATSRDLVLGPKETQYF
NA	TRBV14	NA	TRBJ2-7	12	TGTGCCAGCAGCCAAGTAAGCTACGAGCAGTACTTC	CASSQVSYEQYF
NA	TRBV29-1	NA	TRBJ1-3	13	TGCAGCGTGGAAACTTGGGGGGGAAACACCATATATTTT	CSVETWGGNTIYF